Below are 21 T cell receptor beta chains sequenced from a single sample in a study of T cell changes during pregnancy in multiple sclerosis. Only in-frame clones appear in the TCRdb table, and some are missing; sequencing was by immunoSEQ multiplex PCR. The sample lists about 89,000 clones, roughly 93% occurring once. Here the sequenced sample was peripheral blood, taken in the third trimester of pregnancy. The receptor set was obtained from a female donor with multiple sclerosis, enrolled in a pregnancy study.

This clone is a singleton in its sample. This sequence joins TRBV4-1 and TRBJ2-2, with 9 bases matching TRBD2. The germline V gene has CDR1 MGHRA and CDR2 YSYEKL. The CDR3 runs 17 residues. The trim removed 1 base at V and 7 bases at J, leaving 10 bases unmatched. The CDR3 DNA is TGCGCCAGCAGCCAAGCTCCGGGTAGCGGGGGCGGCGGGGAGCTGTTTTTT. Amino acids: CASSQAPGSGGGGELFF.

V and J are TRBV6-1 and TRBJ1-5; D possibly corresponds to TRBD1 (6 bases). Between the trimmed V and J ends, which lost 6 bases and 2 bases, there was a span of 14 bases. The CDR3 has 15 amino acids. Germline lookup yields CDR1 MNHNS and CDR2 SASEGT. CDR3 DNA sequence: TGTGCCAGCAGCCAAGCAGAGGGGGGCAATCAGCCCCAGCATTTT. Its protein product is CASSQAEGGNQPQHF.

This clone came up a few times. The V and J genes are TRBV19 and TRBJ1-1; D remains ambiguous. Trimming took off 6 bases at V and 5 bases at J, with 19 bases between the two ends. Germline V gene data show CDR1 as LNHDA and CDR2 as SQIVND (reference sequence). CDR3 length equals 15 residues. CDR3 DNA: TGTGCCAGTAGGGCCCTCGTCCTTGGCGGGACTGAAGCTTTCTTT. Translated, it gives CASRALVLGGTEAFF. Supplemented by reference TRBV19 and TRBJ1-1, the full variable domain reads DGGITQSPKYLFRKEGQNVTLSCEQNLNHDAMYWYRQDPGQGLRLIYYSQIVNDFQKGDIAEGYSVSREKKESFPLTVTSAQKNPTAFYLCASRALVLGGTEAFFGQGTRLTVV.

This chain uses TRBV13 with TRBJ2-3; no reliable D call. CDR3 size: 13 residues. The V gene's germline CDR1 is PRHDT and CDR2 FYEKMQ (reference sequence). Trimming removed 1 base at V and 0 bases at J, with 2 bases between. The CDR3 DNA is TGTGCCAGCAGCTTAGCTAGCACAGATACGCAGTATTTT. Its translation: CASSLASTDTQYF.

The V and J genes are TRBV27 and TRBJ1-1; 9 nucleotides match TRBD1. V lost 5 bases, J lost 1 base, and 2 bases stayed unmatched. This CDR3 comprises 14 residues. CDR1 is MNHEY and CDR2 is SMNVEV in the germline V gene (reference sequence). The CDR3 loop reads CASSLQGANTEAFF. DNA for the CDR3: TGTGCCAGCAGTCTACAGGGGGCGAACACTGAAGCTTTCTTT.

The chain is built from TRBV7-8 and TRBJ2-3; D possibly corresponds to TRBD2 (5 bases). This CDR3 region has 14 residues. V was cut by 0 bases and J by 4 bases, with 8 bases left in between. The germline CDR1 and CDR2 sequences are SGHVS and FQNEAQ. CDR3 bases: TGTGCCAGCAGCTTAGCGGGAGCGGCAGATACGCAGTATTTT. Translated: CASSLAGAADTQYF.

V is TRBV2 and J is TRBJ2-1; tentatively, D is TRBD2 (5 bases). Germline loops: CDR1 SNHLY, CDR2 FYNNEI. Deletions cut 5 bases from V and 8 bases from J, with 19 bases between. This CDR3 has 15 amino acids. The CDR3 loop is CASSPDVLSGDEQFF. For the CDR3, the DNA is TGTGCCAGCAGTCCTGACGTACTCAGCGGCGATGAGCAGTTCTTC.

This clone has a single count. This chain's CDR3 is CASSRGLTPYEQYF. The DNA of the CDR3 is TGTGCCAGCAGCAGGGGCCTCACCCCCTACGAGCAGTACTTC. This chain links TRBV11-2 with TRBJ2-7; D may be TRBD1 (5 bases). Trimming took off 5 bases at V and 2 bases at J, with 13 bases between the two ends. Germline loops: CDR1 SGHAT, CDR2 FQNNGV. This CDR3 is 14 amino acids long.

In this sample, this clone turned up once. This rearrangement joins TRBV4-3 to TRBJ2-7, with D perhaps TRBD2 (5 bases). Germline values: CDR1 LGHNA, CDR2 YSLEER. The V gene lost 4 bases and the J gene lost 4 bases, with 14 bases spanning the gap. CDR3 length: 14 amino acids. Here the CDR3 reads CASSPSRRDYEQYF. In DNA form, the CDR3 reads TGCGCCAGCAGCCCTTCTAGACGGGATTACGAGCAGTACTTC.

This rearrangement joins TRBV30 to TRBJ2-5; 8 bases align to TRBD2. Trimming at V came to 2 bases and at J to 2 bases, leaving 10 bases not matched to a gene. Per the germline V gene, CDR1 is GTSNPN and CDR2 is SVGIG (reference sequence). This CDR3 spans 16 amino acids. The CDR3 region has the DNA TGTGCCTGGAGTTCCGGGAGGGGGACTTATCAAGAGACCCAGTACTTC. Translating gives CAWSSGRGTYQETQYF.

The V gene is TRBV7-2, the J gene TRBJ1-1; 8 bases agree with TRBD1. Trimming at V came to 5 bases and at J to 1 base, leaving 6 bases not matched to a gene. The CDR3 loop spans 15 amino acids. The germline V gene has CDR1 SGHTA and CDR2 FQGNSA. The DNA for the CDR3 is TGTGCCAGCAGCCTGCGGACAGGGACGAACACTGAAGCTTTCTTT. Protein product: CASSLRTGTNTEAFF.

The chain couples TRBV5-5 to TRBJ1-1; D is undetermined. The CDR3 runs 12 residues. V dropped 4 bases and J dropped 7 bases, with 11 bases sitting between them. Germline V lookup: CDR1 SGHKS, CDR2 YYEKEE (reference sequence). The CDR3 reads CASSRRAGEAFF. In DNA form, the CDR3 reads TGTGCCAGCAGCCGGCGGGCAGGTGAAGCTTTCTTT.

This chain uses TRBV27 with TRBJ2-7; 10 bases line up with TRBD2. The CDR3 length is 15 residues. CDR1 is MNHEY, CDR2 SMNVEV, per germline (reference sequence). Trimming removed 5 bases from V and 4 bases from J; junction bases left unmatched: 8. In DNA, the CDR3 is TGTGCCAGCAGTCCCCTAGCGGGAGAAGTGTACGAGCAGTACTTC. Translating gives CASSPLAGEVYEQYF.

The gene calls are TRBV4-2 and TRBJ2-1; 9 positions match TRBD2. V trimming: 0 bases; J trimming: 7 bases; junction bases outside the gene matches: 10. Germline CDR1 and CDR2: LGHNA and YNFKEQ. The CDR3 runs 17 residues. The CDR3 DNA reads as TGTGCCAGCAGCCAAGAGGGTCCTAGCGGGATTAGGAATGAGCAGTTCTTC. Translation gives CASSQEGPSGIRNEQFF.

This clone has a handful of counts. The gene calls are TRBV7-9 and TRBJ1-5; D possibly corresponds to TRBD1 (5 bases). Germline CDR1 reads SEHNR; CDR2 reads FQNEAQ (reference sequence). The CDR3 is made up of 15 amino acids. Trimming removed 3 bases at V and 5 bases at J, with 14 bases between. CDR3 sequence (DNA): TGTGCCAGCAGCTTGTCATCAGGGAATTATCAGCCCCAGCATTTT. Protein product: CASSLSSGNYQPQHF.

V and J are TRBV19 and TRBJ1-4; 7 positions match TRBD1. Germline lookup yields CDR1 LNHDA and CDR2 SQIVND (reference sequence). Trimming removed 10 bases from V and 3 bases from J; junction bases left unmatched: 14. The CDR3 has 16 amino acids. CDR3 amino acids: CATQTRDREANEKLFF. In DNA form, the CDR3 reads TGTGCCACCCAGACACGTGACAGGGAGGCTAATGAAAAACTGTTTTTT.

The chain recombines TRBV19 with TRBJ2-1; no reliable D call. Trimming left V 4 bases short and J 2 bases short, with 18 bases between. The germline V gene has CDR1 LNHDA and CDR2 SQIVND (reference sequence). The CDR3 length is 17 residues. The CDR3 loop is CASSTPTVSTTYNEQFF. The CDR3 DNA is TGTGCCAGTAGTACTCCTACAGTTTCGACAACCTACAATGAGCAGTTCTTC.

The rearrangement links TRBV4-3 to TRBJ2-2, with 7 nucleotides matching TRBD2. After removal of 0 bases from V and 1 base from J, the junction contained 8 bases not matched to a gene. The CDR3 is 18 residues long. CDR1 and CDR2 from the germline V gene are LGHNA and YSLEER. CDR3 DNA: TGCGCCAGCAGCCAAGATCCTGGTCTAGCGGTGAACACCGGGGAGCTGTTTTTT. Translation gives CASSQDPGLAVNTGELFF.

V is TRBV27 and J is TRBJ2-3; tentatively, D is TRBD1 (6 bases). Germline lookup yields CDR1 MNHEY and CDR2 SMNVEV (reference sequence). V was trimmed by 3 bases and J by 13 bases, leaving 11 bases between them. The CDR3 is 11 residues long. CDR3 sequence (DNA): TGTGCCAGCAGTTTTAGGGGGTCGGAGTATTTT. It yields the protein CASSFRGSEYF.

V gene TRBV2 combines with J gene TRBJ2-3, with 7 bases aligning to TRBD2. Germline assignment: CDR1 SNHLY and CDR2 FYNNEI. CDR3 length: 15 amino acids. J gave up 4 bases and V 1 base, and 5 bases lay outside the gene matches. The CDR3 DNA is TGTGCCAGCAGTGAAGGTCTAGCGGTCCCAGATACGCAGTATTTT. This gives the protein CASSEGLAVPDTQYF.

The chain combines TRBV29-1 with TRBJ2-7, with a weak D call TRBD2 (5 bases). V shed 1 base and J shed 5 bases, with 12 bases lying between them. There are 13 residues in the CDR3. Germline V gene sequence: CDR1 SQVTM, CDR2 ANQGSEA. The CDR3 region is CSVEVTAGDEQYF. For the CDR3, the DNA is TGCAGCGTTGAAGTAACTGCCGGGGACGAGCAGTACTTC.